The rows below give T cell receptor beta chains drawn from one sample of a study of T cells in Graves' hyperthyroidism and ophthalmopathy. TCRdb used MiXCR to reprocess the multiplex PCR reads, holding one entry per CDR3 protein. The sample records roughly 650,000 distinct CDR3 sequences, more than 15% being singletons. The sample was blood. These receptors all stem from a woman in her thirties or forties with Graves' ophthalmopathy. Both conserved end residues are part of each CDR3. The order of the fields is J gene, clone size, CDR3 length, V gene, D gene, CDR3 DNA, CDR3 protein. A D gene is named only where the DNA matches it firmly. Some rows mark clone size as missing; the rest say once, few, many or name a class of expanded clone.

j_gene: TRBJ2-5; abundance: many; len: 16; v_gene: TRBV11-1; d_gene: TRBD2; CDR3nt: TGTGCCAGCAGCTTGACTAGCGGGGGGTCCCAAGAGACCCAGTACTTC; CDR3aa: CASSLTSGGSQETQYF
j_gene: TRBJ2-7; abundance: many; len: 14; v_gene: TRBV12-3/TRBV12-4; d_gene: TRBD2; CDR3nt: TGTGCCAGCAGAACTAGCGGGCACTCCTACGAGCAGTACTTC; CDR3aa: CASRTSGHSYEQYF
j_gene: TRBJ2-1; abundance: many; len: 16; v_gene: TRBV27; d_gene: TRBD1; CDR3nt: TGTGCCAGCAGCCTTTGGGGGGGACAGGGGGCGAGAGAGCAGTTCTTC; CDR3aa: CASSLWGGQGAREQFF
j_gene: TRBJ1-1; abundance: few; len: 15; v_gene: TRBV7-2; d_gene: TRBD1; CDR3nt: TGTGCCAGCAGCCGTACGGGACAGATGAACACTGAAGCTTTCTTT; CDR3aa: CASSRTGQMNTEAFF
j_gene: TRBJ2-3; abundance: -; len: 14; v_gene: TRBV20-1; d_gene: -; CDR3nt: TGCAGTGCTAGTTTGCGGGCGCAGGGGGATACGCAGTATTTT; CDR3aa: CSASLRAQGDTQYF
j_gene: TRBJ2-2; abundance: -; len: 16; v_gene: TRBV4-1; d_gene: TRBD1; CDR3nt: TGCGCCAGCAGCCGATCATACATACAGGGGACCGGGGAGCTGTTTTTT; CDR3aa: CASSRSYIQGTGELFF
j_gene: TRBJ2-5; abundance: few; len: 15; v_gene: TRBV18; d_gene: -; CDR3nt: TGTGCCAGCTCATCTTACATCGGGGAACAGGAGACCCAGTACTTC; CDR3aa: CASSSYIGEQETQYF
j_gene: TRBJ1-1; abundance: many; len: 11; v_gene: TRBV2; d_gene: -; CDR3nt: TGTGCCAGCAGTCCTTCGACTGAAGCTTTCTTT; CDR3aa: CASSPSTEAFF
j_gene: TRBJ1-2; abundance: -; len: 14; v_gene: TRBV2; d_gene: TRBD1; CDR3nt: TGTGCCAGCAGTGAAGGGACAGGGGTTTATGGCTACACCTTC; CDR3aa: CASSEGTGVYGYTF
j_gene: TRBJ2-5; abundance: -; len: 13; v_gene: TRBV5-1; d_gene: -; CDR3nt: TGCGCCAGCAGCTCCGGGTCGCAAGAGACCCAGTACTTC; CDR3aa: CASSSGSQETQYF
j_gene: TRBJ2-5; abundance: many; len: 14; v_gene: TRBV28; d_gene: TRBD2; CDR3nt: TGTGCCAGCGCTGATAGAGCGGGAGAGGGGACCCAGTACTTC; CDR3aa: CASADRAGEGTQYF
j_gene: TRBJ2-7; abundance: -; len: 17; v_gene: TRBV28; d_gene: -; CDR3nt: TGTGCCAGCAGTCCGCGATCACTACCCAGGAGCTCCTACGAGCAGTACTTC; CDR3aa: CASSPRSLPRSSYEQYF
j_gene: TRBJ2-1; abundance: many; len: 15; v_gene: TRBV28; d_gene: -; CDR3nt: TGTGCCAGCAGTTTTTCTAGCGATCGCTACAATGAGCAGTTCTTC; CDR3aa: CASSFSSDRYNEQFF
j_gene: TRBJ2-1; abundance: few; len: 13; v_gene: TRBV15; d_gene: TRBD2; CDR3nt: TGTGCCACCAGCTCCCGGGGGGGCAATGAGCAGTTCTTC; CDR3aa: CATSSRGGNEQFF
j_gene: TRBJ1-3; abundance: few; len: 14; v_gene: TRBV7-3; d_gene: -; CDR3nt: TGTGCCAGCAGCTTAGGGCAGGATGGAAACACCATATATTTT; CDR3aa: CASSLGQDGNTIYF
j_gene: TRBJ2-1; abundance: many; len: 13; v_gene: TRBV18; d_gene: -; CDR3nt: TGTGCCAGCTCACCCGGAACAGAACGTGAGCAGTTCTTC; CDR3aa: CASSPGTEREQFF
j_gene: TRBJ2-7; abundance: -; len: 13; v_gene: TRBV30; d_gene: -; CDR3nt: TGTGCCTGGAGGGGCGCGCCCTCCTACGAGCAGTACTTC; CDR3aa: CAWRGAPSYEQYF
j_gene: TRBJ1-1; abundance: few; len: 12; v_gene: TRBV20-1; d_gene: -; CDR3nt: TGCAGTGTCCCGGACAGGAACACTGAAGCTTTCTTT; CDR3aa: CSVPDRNTEAFF
j_gene: TRBJ2-2; abundance: many; len: 13; v_gene: TRBV11-2; d_gene: -; CDR3nt: TGTGCCAGCAGCTGGGGGAACACCGGGGAGCTGTTTTTT; CDR3aa: CASSWGNTGELFF
j_gene: TRBJ2-7; abundance: many; len: 12; v_gene: TRBV11-2; d_gene: TRBD1; CDR3nt: TGTGCCAGCCGCGGACAGGGAGGCGAGCAGTACTTC; CDR3aa: CASRGQGGEQYF
j_gene: TRBJ2-7; abundance: many; len: 12; v_gene: TRBV13; d_gene: -; CDR3nt: TGTGCCAGCAGAGGCACAGGCTACGAGCAGTACTTC; CDR3aa: CASRGTGYEQYF
j_gene: TRBJ2-5; abundance: once; len: 15; v_gene: TRBV4-2; d_gene: TRBD1; CDR3nt: TGTGCCAGCAGCCATGGGGACAGGGGGCAAGAGACCCAGTACTTC; CDR3aa: CASSHGDRGQETQYF